Following are 32 T cell receptor beta chains from one sample sequenced in a study of CXCR3-negative and CXCR3-positive naive CD8 T cells. UMI-labeled 5' RACE yielded the TRB cDNA libraries. TCRdb processed the 5' RACE reads again and assigns one entry to each CDR3 protein, with no DNA. The specimen's table records 56,000 or so distinct CDR3 sequences. The sample comprised memory CD8+ T cells from blood. These TCRs come from a human donor in good health. Some clones in this sample may be carry-over from other donors' samples.

V usage is TRBV5-6 and J usage is TRBJ2-4. This CDR3 spans 12 amino acids. The V gene's germline CDR1 is SGHDT and CDR2 YYEEEE. The CDR3 is CASSLAWDIQYF.

CDR3 sequence: CASRTRGRDEQYF. The chain is built from TRBV27 and TRBJ2-7; TCRdb designates TRBD1, a call that cannot be tested without DNA. Germline V gene data show CDR1 as MNHEY and CDR2 as SMNVEV (reference sequence). This CDR3 comprises 13 residues.

The chain couples TRBV3-1 to TRBJ2-7; TCRdb calls TRBD1, which cannot be checked without DNA. Germline loops: CDR1 LGHDT, CDR2 YNNKEL (reference sequence). CDR3 size: 15 residues. The CDR3 sequence: CASSQETGYYYEQYF.

The rearrangement uses TRBV4-2 and TRBJ2-1. The germline V gene has CDR1 LGHNA and CDR2 YNFKEQ. This CDR3 spans 15 amino acids. This CDR3 is CASSEGVAHYNEQFF.

V and J are TRBV29-1 and TRBJ1-1. CDR1 and CDR2 (germline): SQVTM, ANQGSEA. There are 13 residues in the CDR3. CDR3 residues: CSVGGFENTEAFF. The whole variable domain, remainder taken from reference TRBV29-1 and TRBJ1-1, is SAVISQKPSRDICQRGTSLTIQCQVDSQVTMMFWYRQQPGQSLTLIATANQGSEATYESGFVIDKFPISRPNLTFSTLTVSNMSPEDSSIYLCSVGGFENTEAFFGQGTRLTVV.

The chain has TRBV29-1 and TRBJ2-1; TCRdb designates TRBD2, a call that cannot be tested without DNA. This CDR3 is built from 17 residues. In germline, CDR1 is SQVTM, CDR2 ANQGSEA. The CDR3: CSVEEWTSGSSYNEQFF.

This chain links TRBV5-1 with TRBJ2-5; with no DNA, the TCRdb D assignment of TRBD1 cannot be verified. CDR1 and CDR2 (germline): SGHRS, YFSETQ. CDR3 size: 14 residues. The CDR3 sequence is CASSSRQGEETQYF.

This chain connects TRBV5-1 to TRBJ2-1. Germline CDR1 SGHRS, CDR2 YFSETQ. The CDR3 totals 13 residues. The CDR3 sequence is CASSSTEYNEQFF.

This chain joins TRBV28 and TRBJ2-3. Germline V gives CDR1 MDHEN, CDR2 SYDVKM. CDR3 length: 11 amino acids. This CDR3 is CASSWVDTQYF.

V and J are TRBV29-1 and TRBJ1-2; the TCRdb D gene call, TRBD1, has no DNA to confirm it. CDR3 length: 13 residues. Germline V CDR1 and CDR2: SQVTM, ANQGSEA. The chain's CDR3 is CSVVDRDSYGYTF.

The chain is built from TRBV7-6 and TRBJ2-5; without DNA, the TCRdb call of TRBD1 cannot be checked. The germline V gene encodes CDR1 SGHVS and CDR2 FNYEAQ. The CDR3 runs 14 residues. CDR3 residues: CAISPDRVQETQYF.

This chain uses TRBV5-1 with TRBJ1-6; lacking DNA, the TRBD1 call made by TCRdb goes unchecked. Per the germline V gene, CDR1 is SGHRS and CDR2 is YFSETQ. The CDR3 contains 19 residues. CDR3 protein: CASSFSRGGVSSYNSPLHF.

This chain's CDR3 is CASSDVAGIYEQYF. The chain is built from TRBV12-3 or TRBV12-4 and TRBJ2-7; TCRdb designates TRBD2, a call that cannot be tested without DNA. This CDR3 is built from 14 residues.

The chain couples TRBV5-1 to TRBJ2-1. Germline CDR1 is SGHRS and CDR2 is YFSETQ. The CDR3 length is 12 residues. Here the CDR3 reads CASRATYNEQFF.

The J gene is TRBJ2-5, the V gene TRBV19. The CDR3 contains 13 residues. The V gene's germline CDR1 is LNHDA and CDR2 SQIVND (reference sequence). The CDR3 loop reads CASSITAQETQYF. The full variable domain, rest sourced from reference TRBV19 and TRBJ2-5, is DGGITQSPKYLFRKEGQNVTLSCEQNLNHDAMYWYRQDPGQGLRLIYYSQIVNDFQKGDIAEGYSVSREKKESFPLTVTSAQKNPTAFYLCASSITAQETQYFGPGTRLLVL.

J is TRBJ2-1 and V is TRBV29-1; the D gene TCRdb calls, TRBD1, cannot be checked with no DNA. From germline, CDR1 is SQVTM and CDR2 ANQGSEA. The CDR3 extends over 13 amino acids. CDR3 protein: CSVEAGHIFHRVF.

This chain uses TRBV3-1 with TRBJ2-1; TCRdb calls TRBD2, which cannot be checked without DNA. Germline-derived CDR1 and CDR2 are LGHDT and YNNKEL (reference sequence). This CDR3 region has 16 residues. The CDR3: CASSPGSSGAFNEQFF.

The chain uses TRBV3-1 and TRBJ2-7; TCRdb names TRBD1, which stays unverified in the absence of DNA. Germline CDR1 reads LGHDT; CDR2 reads YNNKEL (reference sequence). CDR3 length: 14 residues. CDR3 in amino acids: CASSQGDRSDEQYF.

This CDR3 reads CASSSPRRLDEQYF. The rearrangement uses TRBV12-3 or TRBV12-4 and TRBJ2-7; TCRdb gives TRBD1 as the D gene, but with no DNA this cannot be confirmed. The CDR3 contains 14 residues.

The rearrangement uses TRBV15 and TRBJ2-1; the TRBD1 assignment by TCRdb is unverifiable without DNA. This CDR3 comprises 15 residues. Germline loops: CDR1 LNHNV, CDR2 YYDKDF (reference sequence). CDR3 region: CATSRAKISQEVEFF.

The chain couples TRBV7-9 to TRBJ2-7; TCRdb reports TRBD1, a call that lacks DNA to check it against. The CDR3 is 15 amino acids. Germline assignment: CDR1 SEHNR and CDR2 FQNEAQ (reference sequence). The CDR3 region is CASSSPGPVSYEQYF. Drawing the rest from reference TRBV7-9 and TRBJ2-7, the complete variable domain is DTGVSQNPRHKITKRGQNVTFRCDPISEHNRLYWYRQTLGQGPEFLTYFQNEAQLEKSRLLSDRFSAERPKGSFSTLEIQRTEQGDSAMYLCASSSPGPVSYEQYFGPGTRLTVT.

The CDR3 protein is CASSPSVMGYEQYF. The rearrangement joins TRBV4-3 to TRBJ2-7. This CDR3 spans 14 amino acids. In germline, CDR1 is LGHNA, CDR2 YSLEER.

The chain combines TRBV12-3 or TRBV12-4 with TRBJ2-1. The CDR3 length is 12 residues. The CDR3 region is CASTHVDNEQFF.

The J gene is TRBJ2-1, the V gene TRBV11-2. Germline CDR1 is SGHAT and CDR2 is FQNNGV. The CDR3 is 12 amino acids. CDR3 in amino acids: CASSNRLEEQFF. Full variable domain (remainder filled in from reference TRBV11-2 and TRBJ2-1): EAGVAQSPRYKIIEKRQSVAFWCNPISGHATLYWYQQILGQGPKLLIQFQNNGVVDDSQLPKDRFSAERLKGVDSTLKIQPAKLEDSAVYLCASSNRLEEQFFGPGTRLTVL.

The gene calls are TRBV28 and TRBJ2-4. The CDR3 is made up of 13 amino acids. The germline gives CDR1 MDHEN, CDR2 SYDVKM. CDR3 protein: CASCRIAKNIQYF.

CDR3 in amino acids: CSVGTGGYEQYF. This chain connects TRBV29-1 to TRBJ2-7; absent DNA, TCRdb's TRBD1 call cannot be checked. The CDR3 runs to 12 residues. Germline assignment: CDR1 SQVTM and CDR2 ANQGSEA.

J is TRBJ1-1 and V is TRBV7-2; TCRdb designates TRBD1, a call that cannot be tested without DNA. The CDR3 runs to 19 residues. Per germline, CDR1 SGHTA and CDR2 FQGNSA. The CDR3 reads CASSRAARTGLIWNTEAFF.

CDR3 region: CASSEDGYEQYF. The chain combines TRBV2 with TRBJ2-7. Germline V gene lookup returns CDR1 SNHLY and CDR2 FYNNEI. The CDR3 totals 12 residues.

V gene TRBV29-1 combines with J gene TRBJ1-5. The CDR3 has 15 residues. In germline, CDR1 is SQVTM, CDR2 ANQGSEA. The CDR3 reads CSAVSGGLSNQPQHF.

The V and J genes are TRBV5-1 and TRBJ2-3; TCRdb's D call, TRBD1, is unchecked because there is no DNA. This CDR3 is built from 16 residues. Germline V gene data show CDR1 as SGHRS and CDR2 as YFSETQ. The CDR3 here is CASSPATGASTDTQYF.

This sequence joins TRBV24-1 and TRBJ2-2; TCRdb proposes TRBD2, but this gene call is untestable without DNA. The CDR3 consists of 15 residues. From germline, CDR1 is KGHDR and CDR2 SFDVKD. The CDR3 reads CATSDLEGDTGELFF.

The CDR3 loop reads CASSLRGGDSYGYTF. V usage is TRBV7-2 and J usage is TRBJ1-2. The CDR3 extends over 15 amino acids. The germline V gene has CDR1 SGHTA and CDR2 FQGNSA.